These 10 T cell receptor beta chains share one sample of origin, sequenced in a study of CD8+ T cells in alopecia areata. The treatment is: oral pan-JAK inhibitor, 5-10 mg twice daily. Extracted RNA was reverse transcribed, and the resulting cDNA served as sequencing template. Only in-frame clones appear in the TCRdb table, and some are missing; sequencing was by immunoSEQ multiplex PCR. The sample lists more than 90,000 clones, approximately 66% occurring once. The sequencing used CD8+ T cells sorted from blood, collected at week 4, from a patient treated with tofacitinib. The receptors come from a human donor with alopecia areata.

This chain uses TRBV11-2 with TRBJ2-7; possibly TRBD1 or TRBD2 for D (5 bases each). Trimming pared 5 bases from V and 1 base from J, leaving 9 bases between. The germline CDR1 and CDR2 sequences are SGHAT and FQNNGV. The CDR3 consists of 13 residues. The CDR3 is CASSPGRSYEQYF. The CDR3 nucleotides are TGTGCCAGCAGCCCGGGACGATCCTACGAGCAGTACTTC.

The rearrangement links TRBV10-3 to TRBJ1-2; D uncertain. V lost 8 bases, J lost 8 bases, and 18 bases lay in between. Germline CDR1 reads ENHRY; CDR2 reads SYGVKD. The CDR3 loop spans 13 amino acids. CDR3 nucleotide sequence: TGTGCCATCGAAACCGGGTCCTCTAGCGGCTACACCTTC. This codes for CAIETGSSSGYTF.

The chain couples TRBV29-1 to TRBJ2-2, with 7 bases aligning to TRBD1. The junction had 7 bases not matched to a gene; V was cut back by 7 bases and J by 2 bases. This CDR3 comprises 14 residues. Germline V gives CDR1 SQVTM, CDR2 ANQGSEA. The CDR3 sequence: CSALGTANTGELFF. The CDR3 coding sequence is TGCAGCGCCCTGGGGACAGCAAACACCGGGGAGCTGTTTTTT.

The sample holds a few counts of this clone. CDR3 nucleotides: TGTGCCAGCAACAGGGACGGGGGGGAGCAGTTCTTC. It encodes CASNRDGGEQFF. V and J are TRBV7-9 and TRBJ2-1, with TRBD2 as a possible D gene (7 bases). The V gene lost 7 bases and the J gene lost 10 bases, with 14 bases spanning the gap. The CDR3 sequence is 12 residues long. CDR1 is SEHNR, CDR2 FQNEAQ, per germline (reference sequence). The whole variable domain, remainder taken from reference TRBV7-9 and TRBJ2-1, is DTGVSQNPRHKITKRGQNVTFRCDPISEHNRLYWYRQTLGQGPEFLTYFQNEAQLEKSRLLSDRFSAERPKGSFSTLEIQRTEQGDSAMYLCASNRDGGEQFFGPGTRLTVL.

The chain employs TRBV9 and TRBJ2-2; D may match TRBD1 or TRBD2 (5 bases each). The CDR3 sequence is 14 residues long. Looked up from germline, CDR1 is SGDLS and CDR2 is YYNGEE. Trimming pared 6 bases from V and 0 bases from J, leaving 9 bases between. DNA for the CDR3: TGTGCCAGCAAAGGGGAGACGAACACCGGGGAGCTGTTTTTT. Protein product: CASKGETNTGELFF.

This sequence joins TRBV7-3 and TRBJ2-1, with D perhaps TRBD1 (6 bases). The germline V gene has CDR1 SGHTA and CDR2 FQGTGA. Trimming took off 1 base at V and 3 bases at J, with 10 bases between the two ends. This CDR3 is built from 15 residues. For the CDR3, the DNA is TGTGCCAGCAGCTTAATAAGGGGGAACTACAATGAGCAGTTCTTC. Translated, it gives CASSLIRGNYNEQFF.

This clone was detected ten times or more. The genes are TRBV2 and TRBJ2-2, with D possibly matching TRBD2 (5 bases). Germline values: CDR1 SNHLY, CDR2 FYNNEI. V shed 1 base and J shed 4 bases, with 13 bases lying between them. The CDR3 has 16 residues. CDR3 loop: CASSEGETRATGELFF. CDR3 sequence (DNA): TGTGCCAGCAGTGAAGGGGAGACAAGGGCCACCGGGGAGCTGTTTTTT.

For the CDR3, the DNA is TGTGCCAGCAGCGTAGGCAGGAACACTGAAGCTTTCTTT. It encodes CASSVGRNTEAFF. The genes are TRBV9 and TRBJ1-1, with unresolved D. The CDR3 totals 13 residues. Germline V gene data show CDR1 as SGDLS and CDR2 as YYNGEE. V was trimmed by 0 bases and J by 1 base, leaving 4 bases between them. The variable domain in full, with the rest retrieved from reference TRBV9 and TRBJ1-1, is DSGVTQTPKHLITATGQRVTLRCSPRSGDLSVYWYQQSLDQGLQFLIQYYNGEERAKGNILERFSAQQFPDLHSELNLSSLELGDSALYFCASSVGRNTEAFFGQGTRLTVV.

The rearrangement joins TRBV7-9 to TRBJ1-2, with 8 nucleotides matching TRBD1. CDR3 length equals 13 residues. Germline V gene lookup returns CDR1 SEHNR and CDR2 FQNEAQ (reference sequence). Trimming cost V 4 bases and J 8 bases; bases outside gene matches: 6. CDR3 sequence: CASSSLQGDGYTF. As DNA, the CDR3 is TGTGCCAGCAGCTCCCTACAGGGGGACGGCTACACCTTC.

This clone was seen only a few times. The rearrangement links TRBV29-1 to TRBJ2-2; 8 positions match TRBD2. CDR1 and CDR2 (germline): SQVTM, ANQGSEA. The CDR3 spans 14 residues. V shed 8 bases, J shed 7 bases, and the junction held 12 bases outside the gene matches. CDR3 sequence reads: CSCARTSFGGELFF. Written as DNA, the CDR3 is TGCAGCTGTGCCAGGACTAGCTTCGGCGGGGAGCTGTTTTTT.